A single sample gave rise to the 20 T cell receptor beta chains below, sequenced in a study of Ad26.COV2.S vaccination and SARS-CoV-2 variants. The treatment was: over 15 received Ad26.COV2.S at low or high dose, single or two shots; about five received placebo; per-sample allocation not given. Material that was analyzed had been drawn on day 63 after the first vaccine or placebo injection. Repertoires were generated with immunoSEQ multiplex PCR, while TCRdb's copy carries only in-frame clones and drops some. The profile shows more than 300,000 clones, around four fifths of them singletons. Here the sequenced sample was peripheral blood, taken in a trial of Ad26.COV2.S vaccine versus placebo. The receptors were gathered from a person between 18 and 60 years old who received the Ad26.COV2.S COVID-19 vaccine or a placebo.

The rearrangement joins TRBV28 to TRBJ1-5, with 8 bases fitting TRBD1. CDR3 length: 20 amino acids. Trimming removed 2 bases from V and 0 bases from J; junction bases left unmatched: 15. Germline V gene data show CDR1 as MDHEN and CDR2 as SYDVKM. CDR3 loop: CASSLPRQGLAVYSNQPQHF. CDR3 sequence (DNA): TGTGCCAGCAGTTTACCCAGACAGGGGCTGGCGGTATATAGCAATCAGCCCCAGCATTTT.

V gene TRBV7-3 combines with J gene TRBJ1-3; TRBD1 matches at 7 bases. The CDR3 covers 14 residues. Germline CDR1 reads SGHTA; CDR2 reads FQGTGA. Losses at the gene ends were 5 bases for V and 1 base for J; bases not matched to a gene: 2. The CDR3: CASSEQGSGNTIYF. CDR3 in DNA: TGTGCCAGCAGCGAACAGGGGTCTGGAAACACCATATATTTT.

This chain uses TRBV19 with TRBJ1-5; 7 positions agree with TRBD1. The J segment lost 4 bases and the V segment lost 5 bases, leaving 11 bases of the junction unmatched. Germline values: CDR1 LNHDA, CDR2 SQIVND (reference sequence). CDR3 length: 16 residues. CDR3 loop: CASSHRGPPGNQPQHF. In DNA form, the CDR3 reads TGTGCCAGTAGTCACAGGGGTCCCCCGGGGAATCAGCCCCAGCATTTT.

The CDR3 loop reads CASSPRSSYNSPLHF. CDR3 bases: TGCGCCAGCAGCCCTAGGAGCTCCTATAATTCACCCCTCCACTTT. The gene calls are TRBV4-1 and TRBJ1-6; no clear D. This CDR3 is 15 amino acids long. CDR1 is MGHRA, CDR2 YSYEKL, per germline. Between the trimmed V and J ends, which lost 4 bases and 0 bases, there was a span of 7 bases.

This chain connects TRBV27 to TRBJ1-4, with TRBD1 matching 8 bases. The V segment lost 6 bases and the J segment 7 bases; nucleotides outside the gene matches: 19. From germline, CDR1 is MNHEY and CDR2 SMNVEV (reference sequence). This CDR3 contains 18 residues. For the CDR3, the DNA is TGTGCCAGCAGACCCCAGCCCAAGCAGGGGGCATCAAGTGAAAAACTGTTTTTT. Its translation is CASRPQPKQGASSEKLFF.

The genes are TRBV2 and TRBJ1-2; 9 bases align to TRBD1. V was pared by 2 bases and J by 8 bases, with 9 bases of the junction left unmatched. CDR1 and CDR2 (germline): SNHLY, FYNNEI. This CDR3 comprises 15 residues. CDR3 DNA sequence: TGTGCCAGCAGTGAATTTCGAGGGACAGGGACGGGCTACACCTTC. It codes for CASSEFRGTGTGYTF.

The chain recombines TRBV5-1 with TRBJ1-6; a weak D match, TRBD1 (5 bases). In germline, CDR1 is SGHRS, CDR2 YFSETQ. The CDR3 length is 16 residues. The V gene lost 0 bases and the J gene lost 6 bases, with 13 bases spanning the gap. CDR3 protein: CASSLGQQLSNSPLHF. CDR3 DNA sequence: TGCGCCAGCAGCTTGGGACAGCAACTATCTAATTCACCCCTCCACTTT.

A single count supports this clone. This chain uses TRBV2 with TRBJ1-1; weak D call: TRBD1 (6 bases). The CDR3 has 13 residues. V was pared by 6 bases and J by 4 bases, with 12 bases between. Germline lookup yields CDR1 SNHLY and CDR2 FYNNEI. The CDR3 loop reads CASRGHRGTEAFF. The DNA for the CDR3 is TGTGCCAGCAGGGGACATAGAGGCACTGAAGCTTTCTTT.

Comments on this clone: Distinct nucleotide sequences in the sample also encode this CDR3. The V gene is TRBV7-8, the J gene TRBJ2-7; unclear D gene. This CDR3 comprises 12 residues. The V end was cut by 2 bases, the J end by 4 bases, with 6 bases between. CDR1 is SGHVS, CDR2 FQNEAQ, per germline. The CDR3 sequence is CASSLLGYEQYF. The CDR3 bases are TGTGCCAGCAGCTTACTCGGATACGAGCAGTACTTC. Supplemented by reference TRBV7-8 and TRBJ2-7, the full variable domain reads GAGVSQSPRYKVAKRGQDVALRCDPISGHVSLFWYQQALGQGPEFLTYFQNEAQLDKSGLPSDRFFAERPEGSVSTLKIQRTQQEDSAVYLCASSLLGYEQYFGPGTRLTVT.

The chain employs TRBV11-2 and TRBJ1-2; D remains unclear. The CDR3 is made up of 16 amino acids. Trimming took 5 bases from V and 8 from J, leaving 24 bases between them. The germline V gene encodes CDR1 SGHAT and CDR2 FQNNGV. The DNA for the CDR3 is TGTGCCAGCAGCCCAACCCTTCGAGCCCTAGGAGAAGGCTACACCTTC. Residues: CASSPTLRALGEGYTF.

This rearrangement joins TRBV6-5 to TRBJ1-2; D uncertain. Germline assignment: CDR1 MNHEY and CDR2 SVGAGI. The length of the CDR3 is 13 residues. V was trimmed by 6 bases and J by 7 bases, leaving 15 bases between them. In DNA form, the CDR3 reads TGTGCCAGCAGGGATTTCTCGCAGTCTGGCTACACCTTC. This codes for CASRDFSQSGYTF.

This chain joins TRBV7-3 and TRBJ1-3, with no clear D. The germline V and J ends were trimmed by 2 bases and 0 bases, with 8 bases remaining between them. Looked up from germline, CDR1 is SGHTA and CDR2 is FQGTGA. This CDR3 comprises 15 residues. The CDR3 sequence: CASSLYGYSGNTIYF. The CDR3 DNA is TGTGCCAGCAGCTTATACGGCTACTCTGGAAACACCATATATTTT.

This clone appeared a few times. DNA for the CDR3: TGCGCCAGCAGCTTGGAACAGGCATACGAGCAGTACTTC. Protein product: CASSLEQAYEQYF. V gene TRBV5-1 combines with J gene TRBJ2-7; TRBD1 might be the D (5 bases). The CDR3 runs 13 residues. V gave up 0 bases and J gave up 4 bases, with 8 bases separating them. Germline V gene sequence: CDR1 SGHRS, CDR2 YFSETQ. The full variable domain, completed using reference TRBV5-1 and TRBJ2-7, is KAGVTQTPRYLIKTRGQQVTLSCSPISGHRSVSWYQQTPGQGLQFLFEYFSETQRNKGNFPGRFSGRQFSNSRSEMNVSTLELGDSALYLCASSLEQAYEQYFGPGTRLTVT.

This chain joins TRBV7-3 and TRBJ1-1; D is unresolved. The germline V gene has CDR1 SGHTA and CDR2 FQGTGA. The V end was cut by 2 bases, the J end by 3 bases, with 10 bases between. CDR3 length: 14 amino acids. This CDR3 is CASSLGYRDTEAFF. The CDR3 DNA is TGTGCCAGCAGCTTAGGTTACAGAGACACTGAAGCTTTCTTT.

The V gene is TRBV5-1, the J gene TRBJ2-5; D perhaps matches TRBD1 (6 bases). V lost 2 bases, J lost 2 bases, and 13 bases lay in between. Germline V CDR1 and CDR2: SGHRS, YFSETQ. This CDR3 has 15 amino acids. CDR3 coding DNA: TGCGCCAGCAGCTTACAGACAGGCGTACAAGAGACCCAGTACTTC. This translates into CASSLQTGVQETQYF. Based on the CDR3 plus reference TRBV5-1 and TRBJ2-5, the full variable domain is KAGVTQTPRYLIKTRGQQVTLSCSPISGHRSVSWYQQTPGQGLQFLFEYFSETQRNKGNFPGRFSGRQFSNSRSEMNVSTLELGDSALYLCASSLQTGVQETQYFGPGTRLLVL.

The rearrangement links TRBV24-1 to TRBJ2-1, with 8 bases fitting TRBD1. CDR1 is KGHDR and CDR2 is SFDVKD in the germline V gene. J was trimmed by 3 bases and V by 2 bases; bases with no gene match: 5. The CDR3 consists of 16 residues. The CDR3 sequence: CATSDYETGVYNEQFF. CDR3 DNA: TGTGCCACCAGTGATTATGAGACAGGGGTCTACAATGAGCAGTTCTTC.

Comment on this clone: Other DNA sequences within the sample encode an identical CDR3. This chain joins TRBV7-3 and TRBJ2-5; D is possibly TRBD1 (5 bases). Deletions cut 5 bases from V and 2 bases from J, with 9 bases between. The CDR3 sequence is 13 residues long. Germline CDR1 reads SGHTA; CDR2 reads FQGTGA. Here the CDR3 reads CASSPGSQETQYF. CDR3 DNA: TGTGCCAGCAGCCCAGGGTCTCAAGAGACCCAGTACTTC.

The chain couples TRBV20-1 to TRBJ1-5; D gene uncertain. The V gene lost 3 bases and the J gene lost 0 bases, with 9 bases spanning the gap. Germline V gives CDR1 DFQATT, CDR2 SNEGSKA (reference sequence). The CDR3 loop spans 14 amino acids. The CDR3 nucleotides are TGCAGTGCTAGTAAAGGGTATAGCAATCAGCCCCAGCATTTT. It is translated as CSASKGYSNQPQHF.

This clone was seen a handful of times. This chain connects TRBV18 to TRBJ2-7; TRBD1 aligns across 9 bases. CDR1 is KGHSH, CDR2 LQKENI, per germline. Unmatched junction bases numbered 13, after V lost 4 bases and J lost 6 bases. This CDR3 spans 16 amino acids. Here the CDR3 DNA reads TGTGCCAGCTCACTTTATGACAGGGGGGCCCTCGGCGAGCAGTACTTC. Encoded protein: CASSLYDRGALGEQYF.

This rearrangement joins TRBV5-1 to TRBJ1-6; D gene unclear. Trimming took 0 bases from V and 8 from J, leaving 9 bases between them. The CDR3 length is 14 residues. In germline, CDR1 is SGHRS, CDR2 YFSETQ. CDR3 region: CASSLDSVDSPLHF. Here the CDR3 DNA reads TGCGCCAGCAGCTTGGACAGTGTCGATTCACCCCTCCACTTT.